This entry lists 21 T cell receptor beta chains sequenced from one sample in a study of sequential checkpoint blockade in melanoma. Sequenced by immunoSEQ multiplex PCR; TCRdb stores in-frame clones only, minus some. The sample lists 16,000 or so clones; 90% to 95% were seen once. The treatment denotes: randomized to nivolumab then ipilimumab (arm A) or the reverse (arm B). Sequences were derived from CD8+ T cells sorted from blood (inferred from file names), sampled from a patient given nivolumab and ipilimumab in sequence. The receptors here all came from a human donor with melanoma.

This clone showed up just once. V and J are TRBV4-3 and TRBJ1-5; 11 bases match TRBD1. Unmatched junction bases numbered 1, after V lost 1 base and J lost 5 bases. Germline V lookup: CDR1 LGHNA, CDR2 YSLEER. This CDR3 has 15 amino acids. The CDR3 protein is CASSQGTGGDQPQHF. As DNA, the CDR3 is TGCGCCAGCAGCCAAGGGACAGGGGGCGATCAGCCCCAGCATTTT.

The CDR3 nucleotides read TGTGCCAGCAGTTACTCCCAGGGCAAAGGTTACGAGCAGTACTTC. This sequence encodes CASSYSQGKGYEQYF. The rearrangement links TRBV6-5 to TRBJ2-7, with TRBD1 as a possible D gene (5 bases). Trimming cost V 0 bases and J 4 bases, with 13 bases left between them. The CDR3 has 15 amino acids. Germline V gene data show CDR1 as MNHEY and CDR2 as SVGAGI.

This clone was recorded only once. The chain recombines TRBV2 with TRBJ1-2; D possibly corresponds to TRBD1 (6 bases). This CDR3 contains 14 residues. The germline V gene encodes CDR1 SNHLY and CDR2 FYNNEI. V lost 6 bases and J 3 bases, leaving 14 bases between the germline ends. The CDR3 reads CASSWTESHYGYTF. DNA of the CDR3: TGTGCCAGCAGCTGGACAGAATCTCACTATGGCTACACCTTC.

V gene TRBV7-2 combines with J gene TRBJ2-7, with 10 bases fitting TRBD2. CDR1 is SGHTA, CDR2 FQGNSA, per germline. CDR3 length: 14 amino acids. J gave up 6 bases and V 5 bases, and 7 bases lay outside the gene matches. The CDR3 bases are TGTGCCAGCAGCGAACCGGGACTAGCGCCCGAGCAGTACTTC. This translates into CASSEPGLAPEQYF.

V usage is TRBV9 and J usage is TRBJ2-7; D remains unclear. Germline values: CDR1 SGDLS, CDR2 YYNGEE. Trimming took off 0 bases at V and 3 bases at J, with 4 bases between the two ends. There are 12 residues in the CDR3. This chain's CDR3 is CASSVDSYEQYF. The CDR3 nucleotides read TGTGCCAGCAGCGTAGACAGCTACGAGCAGTACTTC.

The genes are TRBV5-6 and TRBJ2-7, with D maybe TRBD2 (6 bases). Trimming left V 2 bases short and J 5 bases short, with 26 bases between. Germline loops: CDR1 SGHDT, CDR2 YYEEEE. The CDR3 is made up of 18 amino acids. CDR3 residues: CASSLVAGPLKRVDEQYV. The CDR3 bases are TGTGCCAGCAGCTTAGTCGCGGGACCCTTGAAAAGGGTAGACGAGCAGTACGTC.

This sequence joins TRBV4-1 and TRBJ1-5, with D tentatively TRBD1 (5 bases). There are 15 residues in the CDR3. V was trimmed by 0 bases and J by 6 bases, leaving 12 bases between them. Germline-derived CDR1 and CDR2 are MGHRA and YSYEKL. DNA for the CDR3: TGCGCCAGCAGCCAAGAGGCAGGGAGGAGTCAGCCCCAGCATTTT. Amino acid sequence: CASSQEAGRSQPQHF.

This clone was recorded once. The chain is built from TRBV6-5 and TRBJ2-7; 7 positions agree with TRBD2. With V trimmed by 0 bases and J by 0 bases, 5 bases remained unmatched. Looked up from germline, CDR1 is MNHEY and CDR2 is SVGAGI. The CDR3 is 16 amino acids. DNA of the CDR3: TGTGCCAGCAGTTACTCGGCGGGGGAGTACTCCTACGAGCAGTACTTC. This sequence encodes CASSYSAGEYSYEQYF.

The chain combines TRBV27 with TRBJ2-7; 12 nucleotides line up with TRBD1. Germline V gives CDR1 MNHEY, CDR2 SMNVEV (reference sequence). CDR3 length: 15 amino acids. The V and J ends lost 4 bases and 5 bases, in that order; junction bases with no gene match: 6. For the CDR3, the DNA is TGTGCCAGCAGTTCCCCGGGACAGGGGGCCCACGAGCAGTACTTC. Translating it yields CASSSPGQGAHEQYF.

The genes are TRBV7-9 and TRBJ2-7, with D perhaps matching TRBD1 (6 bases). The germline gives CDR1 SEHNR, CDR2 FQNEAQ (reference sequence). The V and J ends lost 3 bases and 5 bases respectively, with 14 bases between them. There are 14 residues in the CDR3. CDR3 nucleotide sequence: TGTGCCAGCAGCTTGGCCCAGGGGATAAACGAGCAGTACTTC. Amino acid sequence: CASSLAQGINEQYF.

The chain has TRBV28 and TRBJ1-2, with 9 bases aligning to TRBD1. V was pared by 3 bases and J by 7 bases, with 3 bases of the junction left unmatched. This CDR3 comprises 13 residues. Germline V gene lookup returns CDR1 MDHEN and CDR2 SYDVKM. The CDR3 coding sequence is TGTGCCAGCAGTTTTGGGACAGGGAGTGGCTACACCTTC. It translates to CASSFGTGSGYTF.

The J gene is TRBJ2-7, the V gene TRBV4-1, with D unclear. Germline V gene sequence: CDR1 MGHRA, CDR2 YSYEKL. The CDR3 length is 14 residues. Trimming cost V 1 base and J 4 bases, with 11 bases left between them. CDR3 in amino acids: CASSQAINQYEQYF. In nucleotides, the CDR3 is TGCGCCAGCAGCCAAGCGATCAATCAGTACGAGCAGTACTTC.

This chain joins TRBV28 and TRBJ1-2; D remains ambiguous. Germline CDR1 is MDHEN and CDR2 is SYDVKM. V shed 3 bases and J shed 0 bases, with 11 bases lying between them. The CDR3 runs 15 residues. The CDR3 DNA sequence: TGTGCCAGCAGTTTTGTCCAGGATGCTAACTATGGCTACACCTTC. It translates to CASSFVQDANYGYTF.

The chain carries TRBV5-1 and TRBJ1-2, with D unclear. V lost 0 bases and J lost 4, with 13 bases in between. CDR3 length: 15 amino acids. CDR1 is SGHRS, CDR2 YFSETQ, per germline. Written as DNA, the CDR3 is TGCGCCAGCAGCTTGGAGGGTGTTGGAGGCTATGGCTACACCTTC. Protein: CASSLEGVGGYGYTF.

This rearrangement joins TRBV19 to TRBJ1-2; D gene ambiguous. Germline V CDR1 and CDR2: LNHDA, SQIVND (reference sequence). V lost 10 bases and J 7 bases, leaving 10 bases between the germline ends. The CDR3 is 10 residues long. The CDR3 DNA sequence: TGTGCCACCTATCATGCTGGCTACACCTTC. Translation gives CATYHAGYTF.

DNA for the CDR3: TGTGCCAGCAGCTTAAGTTCGTTCGGGACAGTGTCCTACGAGCAGTACTTC. Protein sequence: CASSLSSFGTVSYEQYF. The rearrangement links TRBV13 to TRBJ2-7, with 7 positions matching TRBD1. In germline, CDR1 is PRHDT, CDR2 FYEKMQ (reference sequence). There are 17 residues in the CDR3. With V trimmed by 2 bases and J by 1 base, 11 bases remained unmatched. The full variable domain, its missing parts supplied by reference TRBV13 and TRBJ2-7, is AAGVIQSPRHLIKEKRETATLKCYPIPRHDTVYWYQQGPGQDPQFLISFYEKMQSDKGSIPDRFSAQQFSDYHSELNMSSLELGDSALYFCASSLSSFGTVSYEQYFGPGTRLTVT.

CDR3 DNA sequence: TGTGCCAGTAGTATGGTACAGGGGGATCAGCCCCAGCATTTT. It yields the protein CASSMVQGDQPQHF. The J gene is TRBJ1-5, the V gene TRBV19; TRBD1 aligns across 8 bases. The CDR3 extends over 14 amino acids. V gave up 3 bases and J gave up 5 bases; unmatched junction bases: 3. The germline V gene encodes CDR1 LNHDA and CDR2 SQIVND (reference sequence).

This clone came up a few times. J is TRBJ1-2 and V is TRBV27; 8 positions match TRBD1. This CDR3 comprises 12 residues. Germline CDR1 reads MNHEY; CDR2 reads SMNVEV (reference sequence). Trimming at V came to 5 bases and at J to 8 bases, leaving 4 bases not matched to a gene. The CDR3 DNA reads TGTGCCAGCAGTCAGGGGGCTGGGGGCTACACCTTC. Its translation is CASSQGAGGYTF.

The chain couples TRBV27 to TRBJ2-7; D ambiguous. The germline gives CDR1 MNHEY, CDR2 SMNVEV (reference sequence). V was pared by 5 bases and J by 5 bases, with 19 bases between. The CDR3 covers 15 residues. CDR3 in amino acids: CASSPPHSIYDEQYF. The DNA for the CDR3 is TGTGCCAGCAGTCCCCCCCACTCCATCTACGACGAGCAGTACTTC.

The DNA of the CDR3 is TGTGCCAGCAGTGATAGTGCATTTACTGGAAACACCATATATTTT. This translates into CASSDSAFTGNTIYF. The chain combines TRBV6-1 with TRBJ1-3; D unclear. This CDR3 spans 15 amino acids. V was shortened by 3 bases and J by 2 bases, with 11 bases between the two germline ends. Germline assignment: CDR1 MNHNS and CDR2 SASEGT.

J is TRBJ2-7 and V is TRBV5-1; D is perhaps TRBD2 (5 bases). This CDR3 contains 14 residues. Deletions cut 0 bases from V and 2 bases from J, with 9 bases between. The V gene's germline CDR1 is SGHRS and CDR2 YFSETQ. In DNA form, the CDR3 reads TGCGCCAGCAGCTTGGGGGAGCACACCTACGAGCAGTACGTC. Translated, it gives CASSLGEHTYEQYV.